This TCR beta chain derives from a study of preoperative IRX-2 immunotherapy in early breast cancer. As for treatment: preoperative locoregional IRX-2 cytokine immunotherapy. Samples came from a phase Ib trial of preoperative locoregional IRX-2 cytokine immunotherapy. Germline lookup yields CDR1 SGHRS and CDR2 YFSETQ. The V end was cut by 0 bases, the J end by 6 bases, with 16 bases between. The CDR3 covers 15 residues. Assay used: immunoSEQ multiplex PCR; TCRdb lists only in-frame clones, some missing. The sample contains approximately 96,000 clones, more than 80% of which appear only once. The TCR originated in a human donor with breast cancer. The chain carries TRBV5-1 and TRBJ2-7, with unresolved D. The input for sequencing was tumor tissue, taken after IRX-2 immunotherapy. Here the CDR3 DNA reads TGCGCCAGCAGCTTGGCCCTCCCCTTAATTTCCGAGCAGTACTTC. This encodes CASSLALPLISEQYF.